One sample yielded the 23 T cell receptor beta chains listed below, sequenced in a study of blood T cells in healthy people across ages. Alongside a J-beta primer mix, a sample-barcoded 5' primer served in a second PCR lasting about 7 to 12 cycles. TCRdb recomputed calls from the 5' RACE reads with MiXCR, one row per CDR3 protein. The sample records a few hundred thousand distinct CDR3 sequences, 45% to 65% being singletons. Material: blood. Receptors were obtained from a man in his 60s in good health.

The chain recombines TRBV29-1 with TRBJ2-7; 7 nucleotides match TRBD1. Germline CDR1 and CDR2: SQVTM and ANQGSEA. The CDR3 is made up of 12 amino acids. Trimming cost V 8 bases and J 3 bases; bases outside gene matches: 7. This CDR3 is CSTRQGNYEQYF. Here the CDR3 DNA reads TGCAGCACCCGACAGGGCAACTACGAGCAGTACTTC.

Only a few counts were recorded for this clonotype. This CDR3 is CASSPVAQVGAYEQYF. The CDR3 region has the DNA TGCGCCAGCAGCCCCGTGGCACAAGTAGGCGCCTACGAGCAGTACTTC. This rearrangement joins TRBV4-1 to TRBJ2-7; D is undetermined. The length of the CDR3 is 16 residues. Between the trimmed V and J ends, which lost 4 bases and 2 bases, there was a span of 18 bases. Germline V lookup: CDR1 MGHRA, CDR2 YSYEKL.

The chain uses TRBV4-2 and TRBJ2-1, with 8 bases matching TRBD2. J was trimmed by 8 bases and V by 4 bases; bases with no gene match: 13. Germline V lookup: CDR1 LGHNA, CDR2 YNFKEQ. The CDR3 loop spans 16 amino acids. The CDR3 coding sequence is TGTGCCAGCAGCCCTATAATAGCGGGATATGGTGATGAGCAGTTCTTC. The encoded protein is CASSPIIAGYGDEQFF.

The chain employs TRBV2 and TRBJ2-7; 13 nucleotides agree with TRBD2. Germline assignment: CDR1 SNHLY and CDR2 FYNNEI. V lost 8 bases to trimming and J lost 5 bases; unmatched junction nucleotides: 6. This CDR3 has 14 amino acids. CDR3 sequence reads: CASGWGLAGNEQYF. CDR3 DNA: TGTGCCAGCGGATGGGGACTAGCGGGAAACGAGCAGTACTTC.

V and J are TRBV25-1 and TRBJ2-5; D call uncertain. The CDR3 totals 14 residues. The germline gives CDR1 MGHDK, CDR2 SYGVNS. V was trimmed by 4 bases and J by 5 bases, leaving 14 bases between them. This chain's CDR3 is CASSGTIFMETQYF. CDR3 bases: TGTGCCAGCAGTGGGACGATATTTATGGAGACCCAGTACTTC.

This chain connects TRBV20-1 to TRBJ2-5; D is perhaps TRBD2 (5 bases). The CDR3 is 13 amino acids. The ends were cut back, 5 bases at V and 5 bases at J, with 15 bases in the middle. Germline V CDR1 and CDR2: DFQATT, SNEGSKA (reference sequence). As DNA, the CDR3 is TGCAGTGCTCGCCACTCGCGCGGGGAGACCCAGTACTTC. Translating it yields CSARHSRGETQYF.

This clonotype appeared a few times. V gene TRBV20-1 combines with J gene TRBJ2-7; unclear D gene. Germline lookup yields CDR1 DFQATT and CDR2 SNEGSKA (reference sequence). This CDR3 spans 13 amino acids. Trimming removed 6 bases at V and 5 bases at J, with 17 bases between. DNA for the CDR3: TGCAGTGCCGTTAACCCAGGCCTGGACGAGCAGTACTTC. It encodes CSAVNPGLDEQYF.

CDR3 sequence (DNA): TGCAGCGTGACCGGAGGGGTGAGCACAGATACGCAGTATTTT. It translates to CSVTGGVSTDTQYF. The genes are TRBV29-1 and TRBJ2-3; D perhaps matches TRBD2 (6 bases). CDR3 length equals 14 residues. The germline V and J ends were trimmed by 6 bases and 0 bases, with 13 bases remaining between them. Germline V lookup: CDR1 SQVTM, CDR2 ANQGSEA.

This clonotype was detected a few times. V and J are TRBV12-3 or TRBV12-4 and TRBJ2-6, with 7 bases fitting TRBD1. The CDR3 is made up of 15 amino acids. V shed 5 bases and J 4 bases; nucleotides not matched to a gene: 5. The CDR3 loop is CASSATGVGANVLTF. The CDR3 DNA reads TGTGCCAGCAGTGCTACAGGGGTAGGGGCCAACGTCCTGACTTTC.

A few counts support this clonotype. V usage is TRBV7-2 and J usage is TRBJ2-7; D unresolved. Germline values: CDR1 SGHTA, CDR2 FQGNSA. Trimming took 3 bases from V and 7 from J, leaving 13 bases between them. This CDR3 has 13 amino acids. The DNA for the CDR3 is TGTGCCAGCAGCTTCGGGTACGGAGATGAGCAGTACTTC. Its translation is CASSFGYGDEQYF.

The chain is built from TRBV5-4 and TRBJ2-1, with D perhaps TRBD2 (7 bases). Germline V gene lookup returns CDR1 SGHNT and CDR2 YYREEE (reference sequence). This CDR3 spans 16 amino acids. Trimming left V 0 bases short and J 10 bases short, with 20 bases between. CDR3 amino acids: CASSLAVGGGSQEQFF. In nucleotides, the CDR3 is TGTGCCAGCAGCTTGGCCGTAGGGGGGGGATCCCAGGAGCAGTTCTTC.

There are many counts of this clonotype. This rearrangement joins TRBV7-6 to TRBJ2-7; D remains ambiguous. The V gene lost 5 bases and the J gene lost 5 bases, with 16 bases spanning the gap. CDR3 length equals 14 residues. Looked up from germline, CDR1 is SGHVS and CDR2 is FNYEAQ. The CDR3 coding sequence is TGTGCCAGCAGCCCGATTTACCTAGGGCACGAGCAGTACTTC. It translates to CASSPIYLGHEQYF.

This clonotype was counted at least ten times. CDR3 nucleotide sequence: TGTGCCTGGAGTGTACGGACAGGGTCGGCCGAGCAGTACTTC. Translating gives CAWSVRTGSAEQYF. The V call is TRBV30, the J call TRBJ2-7; TRBD1 matches at 8 bases. The CDR3 contains 14 residues. Losses at the gene ends were 0 bases for V and 6 bases for J; bases not matched to a gene: 7. Per germline, CDR1 GTSNPN and CDR2 SVGIG (reference sequence).

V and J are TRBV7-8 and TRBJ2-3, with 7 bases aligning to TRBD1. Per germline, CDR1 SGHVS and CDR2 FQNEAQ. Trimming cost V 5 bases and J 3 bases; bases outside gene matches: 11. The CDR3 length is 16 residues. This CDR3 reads CASSHSRGSMTDTQYF. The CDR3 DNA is TGTGCCAGCAGCCATTCCAGGGGGAGTATGACAGATACGCAGTATTTT.

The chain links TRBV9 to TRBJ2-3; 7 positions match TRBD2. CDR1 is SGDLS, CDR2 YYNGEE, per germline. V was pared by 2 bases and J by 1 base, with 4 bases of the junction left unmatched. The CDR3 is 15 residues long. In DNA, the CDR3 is TGTGCCAGCAGCGTCCTAGCGGATCGCACAGATACGCAGTATTTT. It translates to CASSVLADRTDTQYF.

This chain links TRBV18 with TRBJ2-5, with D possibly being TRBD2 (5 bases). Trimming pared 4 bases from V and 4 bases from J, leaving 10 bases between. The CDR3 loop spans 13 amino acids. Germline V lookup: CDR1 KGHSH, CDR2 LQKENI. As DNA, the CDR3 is TGTGCCAGCTCACAAGGACTGGGAGAGACCCAGTACTTC. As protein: CASSQGLGETQYF.

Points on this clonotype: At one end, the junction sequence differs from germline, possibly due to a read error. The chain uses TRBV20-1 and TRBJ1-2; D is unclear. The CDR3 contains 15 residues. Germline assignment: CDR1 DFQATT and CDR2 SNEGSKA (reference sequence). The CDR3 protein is CSARGGGAFNYGYTF. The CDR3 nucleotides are TGCAGTGCAAGAGGCGGTGGTGCTTTTAACTATGGCTACACCTTC.

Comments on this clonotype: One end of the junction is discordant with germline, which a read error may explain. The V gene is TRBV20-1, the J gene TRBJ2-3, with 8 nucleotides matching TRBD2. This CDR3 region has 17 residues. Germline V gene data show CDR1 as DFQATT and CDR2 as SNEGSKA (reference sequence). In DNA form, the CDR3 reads TGCAGTGTTAGAGATCCCCGCACTAGCGGCCGCACAGATACGCAGTATTTT. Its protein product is CSVRDPRTSGRTDTQYF.

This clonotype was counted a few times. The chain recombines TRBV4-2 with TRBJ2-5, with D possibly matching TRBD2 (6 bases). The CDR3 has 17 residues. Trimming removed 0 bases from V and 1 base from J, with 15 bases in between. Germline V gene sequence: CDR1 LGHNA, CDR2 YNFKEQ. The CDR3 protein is CASSQDLGRTTQETQYF. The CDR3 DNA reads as TGTGCCAGCAGCCAAGACCTAGGACGGACTACCCAAGAGACCCAGTACTTC.

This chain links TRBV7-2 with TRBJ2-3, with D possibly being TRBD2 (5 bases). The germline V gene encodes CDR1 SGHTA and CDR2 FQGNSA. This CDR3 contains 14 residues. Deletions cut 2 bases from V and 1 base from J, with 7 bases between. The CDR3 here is CASSLRAGTDTQYF. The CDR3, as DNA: TGTGCCAGCAGCTTAAGAGCGGGCACAGATACGCAGTATTTT.

The CDR3 protein is CASSVGLQRGTDTQYF. The CDR3 DNA reads as TGTGCCAGCAGCGTGGGTCTCCAACGCGGGACAGATACGCAGTATTTT. This chain uses TRBV9 with TRBJ2-3, with D perhaps matching TRBD2 (5 bases). CDR1 is SGDLS, CDR2 YYNGEE, per germline. The CDR3 length is 16 residues. V shed 2 bases and J shed 3 bases, with 16 bases lying between them.

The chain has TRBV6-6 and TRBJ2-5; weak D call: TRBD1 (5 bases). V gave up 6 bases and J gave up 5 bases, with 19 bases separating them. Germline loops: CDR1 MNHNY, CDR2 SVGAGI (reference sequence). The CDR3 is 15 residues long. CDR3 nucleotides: TGTGCCAGCAGCTTCGTGACAGAAGGTGGCGAGACCCAGTACTTC. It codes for CASSFVTEGGETQYF.

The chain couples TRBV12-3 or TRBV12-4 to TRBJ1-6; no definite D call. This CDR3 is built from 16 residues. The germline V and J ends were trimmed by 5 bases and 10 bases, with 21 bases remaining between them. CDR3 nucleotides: TGTGCCAGCAGTCCCGGTGGGATGGCAGGAGGATCACCCCTCCACTTT. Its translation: CASSPGGMAGGSPLHF.